This T cell receptor (beta chain) was found in a study of graft-versus-host responses after intestinal transplantation (dated by TCRdb to the early 2020s). Regarding the study in general: The transplants that recipients received were multivisceral, liver-intestinal, or isolated intestinal. Anti-thymocyte globulin induction was given to all recipients, followed by maintenance tacrolimus and steroids for 2 to 4 years. Bulk TCR-beta CDR3 sequencing was used to track graft-versus-host and host-versus-graft alloreactive T cell clones in the graft, circulation and bone marrow after intestinal transplantation. To identify alloreactive clones, pre-transplant mixed lymphocyte reaction products were sequenced and compared with unstimulated pre-transplant donor and recipient T cells. The cohort enrolled 24 intestinal transplant recipients, one of whom was a retransplant, and a few patients without pretransplant specimens were excluded. A peak of at least 4% donor T cells among recipient peripheral blood mononuclear cells was the definition used for donor T cell macrochimerism. Rather than going through the commercial service, samples from three later patients were sequenced in-house on an Illumina MiSeq and processed with MiXCR. Overall study outcomes, separate from this receptor: The relatively low number and heterogeneity of intestinal transplant patients limited the conclusions. GvH clones were detected in recipient bone marrow, and some of these GvH clones were observed earlier in ileal mucosa or blood, consistent with an intestinal mucosal origin. Early after transplant, declines in HvG clones were associated with peak levels of circulating GvH clones. Patients with donor T cell macrochimerism had high GvH to HvG T cell clonal ratios in their allografts.

Concerning this clone: Its recognized antigen is unknown. The sample holds no much larger clone one base away, and base qualities are not on file.

Trimming at the junction amounts to 3 bases on V and 0 bases on J, and the germline ends lie 9 bases apart. As encoded in the germline V gene, CDR1 is SNHLY while CDR2 is FYNNEI. The CDR3 goes from the cysteine to the phenylalanine over 15 residues. The retained sequence is limited to the CDR3, 45 bases, with the frame set at the first base. The library was prepared using the immunoSEQ multiplex PCR assay. For most patients, genomic DNA was subjected to high-throughput TCR-beta CDR3 sequencing by Adaptive Biotechnologies. The source study handled its data this way. TCR sequencing data were retrieved from Adaptive's ImmunoSEQ software for some 17 patients, whereas a few other patients were processed with MiXCR and VDJtools. CDR3 nucleotide sequences shared by donor and recipient were removed because the origin of these sequences could not be assigned. To be classed as alloreactive, a clone needed at least 2-fold expansion over unstimulated cells and a minimum CFSE-low frequency of 0.002% (template counts) or 0.001% (read counts). Clones detected in sequenced pre-transplant spleen, lymph node, or MLR CFSE-low populations of the donor or recipient were defined as mappable. Cumulative frequency of alloreactive clones was calculated as a percentage of all sequences weighted by copy number. The table was pulled from immuneACCESS by TCRdb, which kept in-frame rearrangements only. Such tables lose some clones; where checked, under half of the loss comes from unresolved V genes, and the rest has no known cause. D and trimming come from the DNA, and the V and J calls and clone size come from that table. The sample records around 28,000 clones, roughly 80% of which are singletons. 1.1% of the sample rests with the top ten.

Blood samples were collected up to 4 times in the first month after transplant and then at least monthly when available. The material was PBMCs, obtained approximately four weeks after intestinal transplant. This TCR came from a human patient who received an intestinal transplant, so some T cells may come from the graft donor. Recombination linked TRBV2 to TRBJ1-5; TRBD1 might be the D gene, on 5 matching bases. Read as DNA, the sequence is TGTGCCAGCAGTGATGCGGGGGGTAGCAATCAGCCCCAGCATTTT. It translates to CASSDAGGSNQPQHF.